This T cell receptor beta chain comes out of a study of CD8+CD57+ T cells in acquired aplastic anemia. The wider study: Recorded DNA amounts for sorted CD4+ and CD8+ cells had an average of approximately 3.2 ug. Healthy donors gave approximately 10 million reads on average for CD4+ cells.

Genomic DNA templated the TCR beta VDJ and CDR3 profiling. Using its own MiXCR run on the reads, TCRdb lists one record per CDR3 protein. The sample gives some 190,000 distinct CDR3 sequences, around 45% of which show up once; under 3.5% is in the top ten. This clonotype was seen only a few times. Its antigen is not known. Overall study results and limits: Patients and controls shared some 30 CD8+ CDR3 sequences, highly expressed in patients. Any difference that existed in CD8+ Simpson's diversity between patients and controls was not significant.

With 9 bases removed from V and 5 bases from J, the gap between germline ends came to 16 bases. This CDR3 contains 13 residues. CDR1 is KGHDR and CDR2 is SFDVKD in the germline V gene. V usage is TRBV24-1 and J usage is TRBJ2-7; possible D gene TRBD1, 6 bases. The source material was sorted CD4+, CD8+, or CD8+CD57+ T cells (not recorded which) from PBMCs. The TCR was taken from a human donor in good health. The CDR3 DNA sequence: TGTGCCACCGGCGGTATAGAGGGGGACGAGCAGTACTTC. This codes for CATGGIEGDEQYF.